These T cell receptor beta chains were read from a single sample in a study of T cell responses to AZD1222 COVID-19 vaccine. TCRdb's copy holds only in-frame clones and misses some; the assay was immunoSEQ multiplex PCR. The sample records approximately 110,000 clones, 80% to 90% being singletons. Sequences were derived from peripheral blood, sampled on day 0 of AZD1222 vaccination. The receptors originated from an adult in good health. CDR3s include the opening cysteine and the closing phenylalanine or tryptophan. A D gene is named only where the DNA matches it firmly. The size of a clone is reported for some rows only, either as once, few or many, or as a class for expanded clones.

TRBV5-5	TRBJ2-3	.	.	TGTGCCAGCAGCGAGGGGTCAACAGATACGCAGTATTTT	CASSEGSTDTQYF
TRBV4-2	TRBJ2-5	.	.	TGTGCCAGCAGCCCAAATTCGGGGGGCACGGGCCAAGAGACCCAGTACTTC	CASSPNSGGTGQETQYF
TRBV10-1	TRBJ2-1	.	.	TGCGCCAGCAGTGGTGGTCCAGGAGTGACCTACAATGAGCAGTTCTTC	CASSGGPGVTYNEQFF
TRBV27	TRBJ1-2	.	.	TGTGCCAGCAGTCCCCCCGGCAGGGAGGAGTATGGCTACACCTTC	CASSPPGREEYGYTF
TRBV11-2	TRBJ2-1	.	.	TGTGCCAGCAGCTTAGTTAGGGGACGGGGAACGGGGGAGCAGTTCTTC	CASSLVRGRGTGEQFF
TRBV10-3	TRBJ1-6	few	.	TGTGCCATCAGGTGGGACGGAAATTCACCCCTCCACTTT	CAIRWDGNSPLHF
TRBV3-1/TRBV3-2	TRBJ1-6	.	.	TGTGCCAGCAGCCCGGGGTCGAATTCACCCCTCCACTTT	CASSPGSNSPLHF
TRBV5-1	TRBJ1-6	.	TRBD1	TGCGCCAGCAGCGGCAGGACAGGAGATAATTCACCCCTCCACTTT	CASSGRTGDNSPLHF
TRBV7-2	TRBJ1-1	.	.	TGTGCCAGCAGTCCAAACCTAGTCGGCACTGAAGCTTTCTTT	CASSPNLVGTEAFF
TRBV28	TRBJ1-1	.	TRBD1	TGTGCCAGCAGTTTCAGACAGGGGGCGCGGAACACTGAAGCTTTCTTT	CASSFRQGARNTEAFF
TRBV4-3	TRBJ1-5	.	.	TGCGCCAGCAGCCAAACTTTCCAGGGTGGTCAGCCCCAGCATTTT	CASSQTFQGGQPQHF
TRBV7-2	TRBJ2-1	.	.	TGTGCCAGCAGCTTAGGCGGGATCTCCTACAATGAGCAGTTCTTC	CASSLGGISYNEQFF
TRBV4-1	TRBJ2-2	.	.	TGCGCCAGCAGCTATACCCGGGACGAACGGATTACCGGGGAGCTGTTTTTT	CASSYTRDERITGELFF
TRBV9	TRBJ2-1	.	.	TGTGCCAGCAGCGATTCGGGCGGGGAAAATGAGCAGTTCTTC	CASSDSGGENEQFF
TRBV24-1	TRBJ1-2	.	.	TGTGCCACCAGCCCCCGACAGAACTATGGCTACACCTTC	CATSPRQNYGYTF
TRBV2	TRBJ2-5	.	.	TGTGCCAACCGGGACAACAAAGAGACCCAGTACTTC	CANRDNKETQYF
TRBV7-7	TRBJ2-2	.	.	TGTGCTAGCAGCTTAGCGGTCAGCACCGGGGAGCTGTTTTTT	CASSLAVSTGELFF
TRBV2	TRBJ1-1	.	.	TGTGCCAGCATCAGGGTCTGGGACACTGAAGCTTTCTTT	CASIRVWDTEAFF
TRBV6-2/TRBV6-3	TRBJ1-5	.	.	TGTGCCAGCAGTTACGCCCAGGGTCGAGGGTGGGGTCAGCCCCAGCATTTT	CASSYAQGRGWGQPQHF
TRBV11-2	TRBJ2-4	.	.	TGTGCCAGCAGCACACGACTTACTAGGGGTGATGGCAAAAACATTCAGTACTTC	CASSTRLTRGDGKNIQYF
TRBV5-1	TRBJ2-1	once	TRBD2	TGCGCCAGCAGCTTGGTTGCGGGAGTATCCTACAATGAGCAGTTCTTC	CASSLVAGVSYNEQFF
TRBV5-4	TRBJ1-2	.	TRBD1	TGTGCCAGCAGCCTAGCCGGGACAGGGTCGAGGGGCTACACCTTC	CASSLAGTGSRGYTF
TRBV19	TRBJ1-5	.	.	TGTGCCAGTAGCGTGGGGGGTACGCCCCAGCATTTT	CASSVGGTPQHF
TRBV11-1	TRBJ2-1	.	.	TGTGCCAGCAGTTCAATCCCCTATCAATCCTACAATGAGCAGTTCTTC	CASSSIPYQSYNEQFF
TRBV6-5	TRBJ1-1	.	.	TGTGCCAGCAGTTACTCGAGGTCGGGGAACACTGAAGCTTTCTTT	CASSYSRSGNTEAFF
TRBV6-5	TRBJ1-3	once	.	TGTGCCAGCAGTCGTCTAGGTTCCTCTGGAAACACCATATATTTT	CASSRLGSSGNTIYF
TRBV24-1	TRBJ2-1	.	.	TGTGCCACCAGTGACCAGACTTTCAATGAGCAGTTCTTC	CATSDQTFNEQFF
TRBV27	TRBJ1-1	.	.	TGTGCCATCTCCCCATCCCCGAACACTGAAGCTTTCTTT	CAISPSPNTEAFF
TRBV7-8	TRBJ2-7	.	.	TGTGCCAGCAGCTTAGTCGGCAGGGAGGTCGAGCAGTACTTC	CASSLVGREVEQYF
TRBV11-3	TRBJ2-3	few	.	TGTGCCAGCAGCTTAACGACTAGCACAGATACGCAGTATTTT	CASSLTTSTDTQYF
TRBV28	TRBJ2-1	.	.	TGTGCCAGCAGTTATCCGGGAGAAGGCCCCTACAATGAGCAGTTCTTC	CASSYPGEGPYNEQFF
TRBV29-1	TRBJ1-5	.	.	TGCAGCGTTGATTTAGGTAAGGGTCAGCCCCAGCATTTT	CSVDLGKGQPQHF
TRBV19	TRBJ1-5	.	TRBD1	TGTGCCAGTAGTATCAGACAGGGGATTCCTCAGCCCCAGCATTTT	CASSIRQGIPQPQHF
TRBV6-5	TRBJ2-6	.	.	TGTGCCAGCAGCCCGACAGCCTCCGGGGCCAACGTCCTGACTTTC	CASSPTASGANVLTF
TRBV5-1	TRBJ2-1	once	TRBD1	TGCGCCAGCAGCTTGGGGGGACAGGGACTTTTTTACAATGAGCAGTTCTTC	CASSLGGQGLFYNEQFF
TRBV3-1/TRBV3-2	TRBJ2-1	few	.	TGTGCCAGCAGCCAATTGACACTTTTTAATGAGCAGTTCTTC	CASSQLTLFNEQFF
TRBV11-2	TRBJ1-1	.	.	TGTGCCAGCAGGGTACAATATGAAGCTTTCTTT	CASRVQYEAFF
TRBV14	TRBJ2-4	.	.	TGTGCCAGCAGCCAAGACAGCAAAAACATTCAGTACTTC	CASSQDSKNIQYF
TRBV2	TRBJ1-4	.	.	TGTGCCAGCAGTGGGCAGGGTCGTGAAAAACTGTTTTTT	CASSGQGREKLFF
TRBV6-1	TRBJ1-4	.	.	TGTGCCAGCAGTGATCCTCGACGTTCTAATGAAAAACTGTTTTTT	CASSDPRRSNEKLFF
TRBV4-1	TRBJ2-2	.	.	TGCGCCAGCAGCCAGTTGCCACAGGGAAACACCGGGGAGCTGTTTTTT	CASSQLPQGNTGELFF
TRBV19	TRBJ2-2	.	TRBD1	TGTGCCAGTAGTCCTCGGACAGGGGCAAACACCGGGGAGCTGTTTTTT	CASSPRTGANTGELFF
TRBV7-2	TRBJ1-2	.	.	TGTGCCAGCAGCTTAGACGGAGGAGAATATGGCTACACCTTC	CASSLDGGEYGYTF
TRBV30	TRBJ1-3	.	.	TGTGCCTGGGGTCCGCCAGGAACAGTTTTAAACACCATATATTTT	CAWGPPGTVLNTIYF
TRBV7-2	TRBJ1-1	.	.	TGTGCCAGCAGCACCTACGTGGGCAATGAAGCTTTCTTT	CASSTYVGNEAFF
TRBV9	TRBJ1-5	once	.	TGTGCCAGCAGCGCGGGTTTTGATCAGCCCCAGCATTTT	CASSAGFDQPQHF
TRBV19	TRBJ1-5	.	.	TGTGCCAGTATGCCTCTGATCGGGGATCATCAGCCCCAGCATTTT	CASMPLIGDHQPQHF
TRBV28	TRBJ1-2	.	.	TGTGCCAGCAGTCCGAGTTTAGACGGCTATTATGGCTACACCTTC	CASSPSLDGYYGYTF
TRBV28	TRBJ1-3	.	TRBD1	TGTGCCAGCAGTTTAGGACAGGGAAGTTCTGGAAACACCATATATTTT	CASSLGQGSSGNTIYF
TRBV7-3	TRBJ1-2	.	.	TGTGCCAGCAGCTTAACGGGGACCGCACCCAACACCCTCTATGGCTACACCTTC	CASSLTGTAPNTLYGYTF
TRBV14	TRBJ2-1	once	.	TGTGCCAGCAGCCAGGGGAGCTCCTACAATGAGCAGTTCTTC	CASSQGSSYNEQFF
TRBV30	TRBJ1-1	.	.	TGTGCCTGGAGTGTGACACCGGATACTGAAGCTTTCTTT	CAWSVTPDTEAFF
TRBV11-2	TRBJ1-1	.	.	TGTGCCAGCAGCTTAAGAGGGCAGGCTGAAGCTTTCTTT	CASSLRGQAEAFF
TRBV4-3	TRBJ2-2	.	.	TGCGCCAGCGGAACAGCGGGTTCGCCCGGGGAGCTGTTTTTT	CASGTAGSPGELFF
TRBV10-3	TRBJ2-1	.	.	TGTGCCATCAGTGTCGGGATCAATGAGCAGTTCTTC	CAISVGINEQFF
TRBV3-1/TRBV3-2	TRBJ2-2	.	TRBD2	TGTGCCAGCAGCCGAGGACTAGGAACCGGCGGGGAGCTGTTTTTT	CASSRGLGTGGELFF
TRBV6-5	TRBJ2-1	.	TRBD1	TGTGCCAGCAGCCGCCCCGGACAGGAGTTCTTC	CASSRPGQEFF
TRBV19	TRBJ1-3	.	.	TGTGCCAGTATACCCGGCGAGTCGCGAAACACCATATATTTT	CASIPGESRNTIYF
TRBV28	TRBJ1-5	.	TRBD1	TGTGCCAGCAGCAGGACAGGGTTCGGTCTCGTTCAGCCCCAGCATTTT	CASSRTGFGLVQPQHF